This T cell receptor (beta chain) derives from a study of blood T cells in healthy people across ages. V lost 1 base to trimming and J lost 4 bases, with 8 bases between them. The CDR3 consists of 13 residues. Germline-derived CDR1 and CDR2 are SQVTM and ANQGSEA. On this clonotype itself: Its cognate antigen is unknown.

Alongside a J-beta primer mix, a sample-barcoded 5' primer served in a second PCR lasting about 6 to 12 cycles. Each cDNA molecule carried a tag from a template-switch adaptor that contained 12 random nucleotides. TCRdb passed the 5' RACE reads through MiXCR, listing each CDR3 protein once. The sample shows roughly 830,000 distinct CDR3 sequences, 62% of them seen only once. Whole-study results and caveats: Fewer expanded clones and more diversity marked long-lived versus aged donors.

Material: blood. This TCR came from a man younger than 45 in good health. The J gene is TRBJ2-1, the V gene TRBV29-1, with D maybe TRBD2 (6 bases). As DNA, the CDR3 is TGCAGCGTTGAAGGCGGGGTTTACAATGAGCAGTTCTTC. Encoded protein: CSVEGGVYNEQFF.